These 14 T cell receptor beta chains were sequenced from one sample in a study of monozygotic twins with inflammatory bowel disease. TCRdb reprocessed the 5' RACE reads and stores each CDR3 protein as one record, lacking DNA. Recorded for this sample: about 140,000 distinct CDR3 sequences. The sample comprised blood. The receptors here all came from a human donor with ulcerative colitis or Crohn's disease, or a healthy co-twin of an affected twin (not recorded which).

The chain employs TRBV7-2 and TRBJ1-2; absent DNA, TCRdb's TRBD1 call cannot be checked. Germline V lookup: CDR1 SGHTA, CDR2 FQGNSA. This CDR3 spans 12 amino acids. This CDR3 is CASSLGPPGYTF.

The chain carries TRBV7-8 and TRBJ2-3. From germline, CDR1 is SGHVS and CDR2 FQNEAQ. The CDR3 is 12 residues long. The CDR3 is CASSLELNTQYF.

CDR3 protein: CASSSWGAYNEQFF. J is TRBJ2-1 and V is TRBV7-3; TCRdb returns TRBD1, unconfirmable since there is no DNA. This CDR3 has 14 amino acids. Germline CDR1 and CDR2: SGHTA and FQGTGA.

The V call is TRBV5-1, the J call TRBJ2-5; the TCRdb D gene call, TRBD2, has no DNA to confirm it. Looked up from germline, CDR1 is SGHRS and CDR2 is YFSETQ. The CDR3 is 15 residues long. CDR3 residues: CASSSDYARMETQYF. Drawing the rest from reference TRBV5-1 and TRBJ2-5, the complete variable domain is KAGVTQTPRYLIKTRGQQVTLSCSPISGHRSVSWYQQTPGQGLQFLFEYFSETQRNKGNFPGRFSGRQFSNSRSEMNVSTLELGDSALYLCASSSDYARMETQYFGPGTRLLVL.

V and J are TRBV7-2 and TRBJ2-1; checking the TCRdb D call of TRBD1 is not possible without DNA. The CDR3 runs 16 residues. Germline values: CDR1 SGHTA, CDR2 FQGNSA. CDR3 sequence reads: CASSRDVGTGRNEQFF.

V is TRBV27 and J is TRBJ2-7; TCRdb selects TRBD1, and the lack of DNA leaves this call unchecked. This CDR3 contains 15 residues. CDR1 and CDR2 (germline): MNHEY, SMNVEV (reference sequence). CDR3 region: CASSSRLGHRYEQYF.

CDR3 sequence reads: CASSQGLGVNQPQHF. This chain connects TRBV4-3 to TRBJ1-5; TCRdb's D call, TRBD1, is unchecked because there is no DNA. CDR3 length equals 15 residues. Germline-derived CDR1 and CDR2 are LGHNA and YSLEER.

CDR3 region: CASSSPSNQPQHF. This rearrangement joins TRBV12-3 or TRBV12-4 to TRBJ1-5. The CDR3 runs 13 residues.

The chain combines TRBV3-1 with TRBJ2-1. CDR1 and CDR2 (germline): LGHDT, YNNKEL (reference sequence). The CDR3 runs to 15 residues. The CDR3 region is CASSQDLAGYNEQFF.

The rearrangement joins TRBV5-1 to TRBJ1-5; TCRdb's D call, TRBD1, is unchecked because there is no DNA. Germline CDR1 SGHRS, CDR2 YFSETQ. The CDR3 is made up of 15 amino acids. CDR3 sequence reads: CASSLGGGTEEPQHF.

The J gene is TRBJ2-2, the V gene TRBV5-4; the TCRdb call, TRBD1, lacks DNA for checking. There are 15 residues in the CDR3. CDR1 is SGHNT and CDR2 is YYREEE in the germline V gene (reference sequence). The chain's CDR3 is CASSFDRHLGGELFF.

This sequence joins TRBV5-6 and TRBJ1-1. The CDR3 is made up of 12 amino acids. Germline V CDR1 and CDR2: SGHDT, YYEEEE. The CDR3 loop is CASSVDNSEAFF. The complete variable domain, with remaining parts taken from reference TRBV5-6 and TRBJ1-1, reads DAGVTQSPTHLIKTRGQQVTLRCSPKSGHDTVSWYQQALGQGPQFIFQYYEEEERQRGNFPDRFSGHQFPNYSSELNVNALLLGDSALYLCASSVDNSEAFFGQGTRLTVV.

This chain joins TRBV29-1 and TRBJ2-7; absent DNA, TCRdb's TRBD1 call cannot be checked. CDR1 is SQVTM, CDR2 ANQGSEA, per germline. This CDR3 region has 15 residues. The CDR3 here is CSVERFDRGAWEQYF.

The gene calls are TRBV7-2 and TRBJ1-6; no DNA is available, so the TRBD1 call from TCRdb remains unchecked. Germline V gene data show CDR1 as SGHTA and CDR2 as FQGNSA. The CDR3 is 15 residues long. CDR3 sequence: CASHGGDTNNSPLHF. The whole variable domain, remainder taken from reference TRBV7-2 and TRBJ1-6, is GAGVSQSPSNKVTEKGKDVELRCDPISGHTALYWYRQSLGQGLEFLIYFQGNSAPDKSGLPSDRFSAERTGGSVSTLTIQRTQQEDSAVYLCASHGGDTNNSPLHFGNGTRLTVT.